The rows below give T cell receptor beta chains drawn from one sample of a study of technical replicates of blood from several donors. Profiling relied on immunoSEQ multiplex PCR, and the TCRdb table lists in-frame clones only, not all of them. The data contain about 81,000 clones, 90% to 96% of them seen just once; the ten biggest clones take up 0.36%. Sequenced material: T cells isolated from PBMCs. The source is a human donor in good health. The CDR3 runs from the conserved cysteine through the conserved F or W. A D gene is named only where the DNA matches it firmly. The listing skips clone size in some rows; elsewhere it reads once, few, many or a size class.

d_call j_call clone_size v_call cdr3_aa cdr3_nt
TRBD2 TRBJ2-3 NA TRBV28 CASRTSGDTSQDTQYF TGTGCCAGCAGGACTAGCGGTGATACGAGCCAAGATACGCAGTATTTT
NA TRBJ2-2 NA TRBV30 CAWNRRNTGELFF TGTGCCTGGAACAGACGCAACACCGGGGAGCTGTTTTTT
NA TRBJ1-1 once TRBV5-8 CASSLYREYTEAFF TGTGCCAGCAGCTTGTACAGGGAGTACACTGAAGCTTTCTTT
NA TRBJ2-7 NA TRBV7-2 CASSSAAGSIYEQYF TGTGCCAGCAGCTCAGCAGCAGGGTCAATCTACGAGCAGTACTTC
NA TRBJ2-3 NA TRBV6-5 CASSYEGDTQYF TGTGCCAGCAGTTACGAGGGAGATACGCAGTATTTT
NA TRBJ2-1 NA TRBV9 CASSARPSVGNEQFF TGTGCCAGCAGCGCCCGCCCTAGCGTAGGCAATGAGCAGTTCTTC
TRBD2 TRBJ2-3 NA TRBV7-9 CASSPHFTAGGPGTDTQYF TGTGCCAGCAGCCCGCACTTTACGGCGGGAGGGCCCGGCACAGATACGCAGTATTTT
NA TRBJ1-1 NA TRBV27 CASSFRRNTEAFF TGTGCCAGCAGTTTTCGGAGGAACACTGAAGCTTTCTTT
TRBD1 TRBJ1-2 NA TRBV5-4 CASSLARTGFGYTF TGTGCCAGCAGCTTGGCTAGGACAGGGTTTGGCTACACCTTC
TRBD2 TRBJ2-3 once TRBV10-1 CASSESIAGGRDTQYF TGCGCCAGCAGTGAGTCCATAGCGGGAGGACGGGATACGCAGTATTTT
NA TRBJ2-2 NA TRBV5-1 CASSLAQVIGELFF TGCGCCAGCAGCTTGGCCCAGGTGATCGGGGAGCTGTTTTTT
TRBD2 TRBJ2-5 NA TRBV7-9 CASSAQAGRETQYF TGTGCCAGCAGCGCACAAGCGGGAAGAGAGACCCAGTACTTC
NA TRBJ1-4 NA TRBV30 CAWDRATNEKLFF TGTGCCTGGGACAGAGCAACTAATGAAAAACTGTTTTTT
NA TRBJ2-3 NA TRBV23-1 CASSQSWSSTDTQYF TGCGCCAGCAGTCAATCGTGGAGTAGCACAGATACGCAGTATTTT
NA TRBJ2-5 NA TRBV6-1 CASTQSGGQETQYF TGTGCCAGCACCCAATCTGGGGGGCAAGAGACCCAGTACTTC
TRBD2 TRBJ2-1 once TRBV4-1 CASSQLTSGSNEQFF TGCGCCAGCAGCCAATTGACTAGCGGGTCCAATGAGCAGTTCTTC
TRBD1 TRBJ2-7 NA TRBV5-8 CASSLTGVHEQYF TGTGCCAGCAGCTTGACAGGGGTACACGAGCAGTACTTC